Each of the 31 T cell receptor beta chains below was sequenced from the same sample in a study of T cell changes during pregnancy in multiple sclerosis. Some clones are missing from TCRdb's copy, which holds only in-frame ones; the method was immunoSEQ multiplex PCR. The sample shows 26,000 or so clones, roughly 94% of them seen only once. This specimen was peripheral blood, taken in the first trimester of pregnancy. The receptors come from a female donor in good health, enrolled as a control in a pregnancy study.

The chain has TRBV2 and TRBJ1-4; weak D call: TRBD1 (5 bases). V was pared by 5 bases and J by 5 bases, with 18 bases between. The CDR3 is 16 residues long. The germline CDR1 and CDR2 sequences are SNHLY and FYNNEI. CDR3 in amino acids: CASSPEAPGVNEKLFF. The CDR3 nucleotides read TGTGCCAGCAGTCCCGAGGCCCCGGGGGTAAATGAAAAACTGTTTTTT.

The chain combines TRBV4-1 with TRBJ2-7, with a tentative D call TRBD2 (7 bases). V was clipped by 0 bases and J by 0 bases, with 12 bases between them. The germline V gene encodes CDR1 MGHRA and CDR2 YSYEKL. This CDR3 contains 16 residues. CDR3: CASSQERAGASYEQYF. The CDR3 nucleotides read TGCGCCAGCAGCCAAGAACGGGCGGGGGCCTCCTACGAGCAGTACTTC.

This chain uses TRBV7-6 with TRBJ2-5; 9 bases map to TRBD1. The CDR3 has 15 amino acids. The germline gives CDR1 SGHVS, CDR2 FNYEAQ. The J segment lost 1 base and the V segment lost 5 bases, leaving 5 bases of the junction unmatched. This chain's CDR3 is CASSLQTGGQETQYF. The CDR3 DNA reads as TGTGCCAGCAGCCTCCAGACAGGGGGCCAAGAGACCCAGTACTTC.

This clone was seen only once. The chain combines TRBV11-2 with TRBJ1-1, with D perhaps TRBD1 (5 bases). With 6 bases removed from V and 5 bases from J, the gap between germline ends came to 31 bases. The germline gives CDR1 SGHAT, CDR2 FQNNGV. The CDR3 has 19 amino acids. CDR3 amino acids: CASRRGTSGRTPGRTEAFF. DNA of the CDR3: TGTGCCAGCAGACGAGGGACTAGCGGGAGGACACCCGGGCGTACTGAAGCTTTCTTT.

The V and J genes are TRBV14 and TRBJ1-2, with D maybe TRBD1 (5 bases). This CDR3 region has 15 residues. Germline CDR1 and CDR2: SGHDN and FVKESK. Trimming removed 4 bases from V and 4 bases from J, with 16 bases in between. The CDR3: CASSPQGPPAYGYTF. The CDR3 nucleotides are TGTGCCAGCAGCCCTCAGGGTCCCCCTGCCTATGGCTACACCTTC.

Worth noting for this clone: At one boundary the junction diverges from the germline segment, which might be a read error. The rearrangement joins TRBV6-1 to TRBJ1-5; no clear D gene. The germline CDR1 and CDR2 sequences are MNHNS and SASEGT. This CDR3 has 14 amino acids. In nucleotides, the CDR3 is TGTGCCAGCACTGAATCCTATAGCAATCAGCCCCAGCATTTT. Its translation: CASTESYSNQPQHF.

The chain is built from TRBV15 and TRBJ1-5; D ambiguous. The CDR3 totals 16 residues. The V gene lost 1 base and the J gene lost 2 bases, with 12 bases spanning the gap. Germline lookup yields CDR1 LNHNV and CDR2 YYDKDF (reference sequence). The CDR3 spells CATSRGQEGGNQPQHF. DNA of the CDR3: TGTGCCACCAGCAGAGGGCAGGAGGGTGGCAATCAGCCCCAGCATTTT.

This chain connects TRBV7-9 to TRBJ1-2; the D is unclear. V shed 1 base and J shed 4 bases, with 13 bases lying between them. From germline, CDR1 is SEHNR and CDR2 FQNEAQ (reference sequence). The CDR3 is 15 residues long. CDR3 residues: CASSLVGAPSYGYTF. CDR3 nucleotides: TGTGCCAGCAGCTTAGTGGGAGCCCCAAGCTATGGCTACACCTTC.

The rearrangement joins TRBV7-9 to TRBJ2-3; D gene unclear. V lost 5 bases to trimming and J lost 0 bases, with 12 bases between them. The V gene's germline CDR1 is SEHNR and CDR2 FQNEAQ (reference sequence). The CDR3 extends over 15 amino acids. CDR3 DNA sequence: TGTGCCAGCAGCGCGCAGACTTCGAGCACAGATACGCAGTATTTT. Translation: CASSAQTSSTDTQYF.

Only one count was recorded for this clone. This rearrangement joins TRBV5-5 to TRBJ2-7; 8 bases match TRBD1. This CDR3 spans 13 amino acids. Germline V gene lookup returns CDR1 SGHKS and CDR2 YYEKEE (reference sequence). Trimming removed 3 bases from V and 6 bases from J; junction bases left unmatched: 5. The CDR3 region has the DNA TGTGCCAGCAGCTGGATGACAGGGGTCGAGCAGTACTTC. Residues: CASSWMTGVEQYF.

This chain uses TRBV30 with TRBJ1-1, with D unclear. From germline, CDR1 is GTSNPN and CDR2 SVGIG (reference sequence). The germline V and J ends were trimmed by 2 bases and 5 bases, with 6 bases remaining between them. This CDR3 has 11 amino acids. The CDR3 nucleotides are TGTGCCTGGAGTTTGAGTACTGAAGCTTTCTTT. Its translation is CAWSLSTEAFF.

CDR3 sequence (DNA): TGTGCCAGCAGTTTGGGACAGTACACAGATACGCAGTATTTT. Encoded protein: CASSLGQYTDTQYF. This rearrangement joins TRBV27 to TRBJ2-3, with 7 bases aligning to TRBD1. This CDR3 has 14 amino acids. The J segment lost 2 bases and the V segment lost 3 bases, leaving 2 bases of the junction unmatched. Germline CDR1 is MNHEY and CDR2 is SMNVEV (reference sequence).

V usage is TRBV27 and J usage is TRBJ2-1; weak D call: TRBD2 (6 bases). CDR3 length: 14 residues. The ends were cut back, 8 bases at V and 0 bases at J, with 11 bases in the middle. Germline loops: CDR1 MNHEY, CDR2 SMNVEV (reference sequence). CDR3 in DNA: TGTGCCAGCCTGGGGGGAAGCTCCTACAATGAGCAGTTCTTC. This codes for CASLGGSSYNEQFF.

The genes are TRBV6-4 and TRBJ2-1; 7 bases are shared with TRBD1. The junction had 14 bases not matched to a gene; V was cut back by 6 bases and J by 9 bases. The V gene's germline CDR1 is MRHNA and CDR2 SNTAGT. The CDR3 contains 15 residues. CDR3 nucleotide sequence: TGTGCCAGCAGCCTGACAGGGCCCTTCCTTTCTGAGCAGTTCTTC. It encodes CASSLTGPFLSEQFF.

The sample holds one count of this clone. Compared with germline, one end of the junction differs, possibly owing to a read error. The rearrangement uses TRBV27 and TRBJ2-3; TRBD1 aligns across 9 bases. This CDR3 region has 15 residues. CDR1 MNHEY and CDR2 SMNVEV come from the germline V gene (reference sequence). CDR3 nucleotide sequence: TGTGCCAGCAGTCTATCTACAGGGGGCAGGTATACGCAGTATTTT. Its protein is CASSLSTGGRYTQYF.

The rearrangement uses TRBV6-5 and TRBJ2-5; D unclear. The CDR3 is 11 amino acids. Trimming stripped 4 bases from V and 7 bases from J, with 7 bases between. Germline CDR1 and CDR2: MNHEY and SVGAGI. The DNA for the CDR3 is TGTGCCAGCAGTTTCGCCAGGACCCAGTACTTC. Translating it yields CASSFARTQYF.

The chain recombines TRBV30 with TRBJ1-3, with D uncertain. This CDR3 comprises 15 residues. V lost 2 bases to trimming and J lost 2 bases, with 13 bases between them. Germline values: CDR1 GTSNPN, CDR2 SVGIG (reference sequence). The CDR3 sequence: CAWSLSGGPGNTIYF. The CDR3 coding sequence is TGTGCCTGGAGTTTGTCCGGAGGGCCTGGAAACACCATATATTTT.

In its sample, this clone was seen once. The rearrangement links TRBV12-5 to TRBJ2-1; 10 bases align to TRBD2. The CDR3 has 18 residues. The germline CDR1 and CDR2 sequences are LGHNT and FRNRAP. The trim removed 0 bases at V and 2 bases at J, leaving 7 bases unmatched. CDR3 coding DNA: TGTGCTAGTGGTTTGGTTCAGCGGGGGGGCATCACCTACAATGAGCAGTTCTTC. Protein product: CASGLVQRGGITYNEQFF. Drawing the rest from reference TRBV12-5 and TRBJ2-1, the complete variable domain is DARVTQTPRHKVTEMGQEVTMRCQPILGHNTVFWYRQTMMQGLELLAYFRNRAPLDDSGMPKDRFSAEMPDATLATLKIQPSEPRDSAVYFCASGLVQRGGITYNEQFFGPGTRLTVL.

The J gene is TRBJ1-4, the V gene TRBV10-2; TRBD1 aligns across 7 bases. Trimming cost V 3 bases and J 6 bases; bases outside gene matches: 4. CDR1 and CDR2 from the germline V gene are WSHSY and SAAADI. This CDR3 is 14 amino acids long. Here the CDR3 DNA reads TGCGCCAGCAGTGATACAGGGGAGGATGAAAAACTGTTTTTT. It translates to CASSDTGEDEKLFF.

The V and J genes are TRBV23-1 and TRBJ2-4; the match to TRBD2 covers 9 bases. TRBV23-1 is flagged as an ORF with uncertain function. This CDR3 is built from 18 residues. The ends lost 2 bases at V and 1 base at J; junction bases unmatched: 9. CDR3 sequence (DNA): TGCGCCAGCAGTCAAAAGGTAGCGGGAGTGGGGGCCAAAAACATTCAGTACTTC. Its translation: CASSQKVAGVGAKNIQYF.

V and J are TRBV18 and TRBJ2-1; 10 bases match TRBD2. Germline loops: CDR1 KGHSH, CDR2 LQKENI. The CDR3 sequence is 18 residues long. The ends lost 6 bases at V and 2 bases at J; junction bases unmatched: 13. CDR3 in DNA: TGTGCCAGCTCGATAGGTCTAGCGGGAGCCGGCCCCTACAATGAGCAGTTCTTC. This codes for CASSIGLAGAGPYNEQFF.

This clone occurred once. This chain uses TRBV4-1 with TRBJ2-2; 12 bases agree with TRBD1. Germline V gene sequence: CDR1 MGHRA, CDR2 YSYEKL. The CDR3 runs to 16 residues. Trimming removed 2 bases from V and 5 bases from J; junction bases left unmatched: 3. CDR3 region: CASSQWDRGRTGELFF. The CDR3 DNA reads TGCGCCAGCAGCCAATGGGACAGGGGGCGGACCGGGGAGCTGTTTTTT.

This chain uses TRBV6-5 with TRBJ2-7; 11 nucleotides agree with TRBD1. Germline V gene sequence: CDR1 MNHEY, CDR2 SVGAGI. The CDR3 sequence is 14 residues long. Trimming cost V 10 bases and J 4 bases; bases outside gene matches: 9. The CDR3 DNA reads as TGTGCCACCGCCGCCGGGACAGGGGGGTACGAGCAGTACTTC. This encodes CATAAGTGGYEQYF.

The chain recombines TRBV5-1 with TRBJ2-1, with 9 bases matching TRBD2. Trimming removed 1 base from V and 9 bases from J; junction bases left unmatched: 8. CDR1 and CDR2 from the germline V gene are SGHRS and YFSETQ. The CDR3 covers 15 residues. The CDR3 sequence: CASSLLSGGNPEQFF. In nucleotides, the CDR3 is TGCGCCAGCAGCTTGCTGAGCGGGGGGAATCCTGAGCAGTTCTTC.

The chain has TRBV30 and TRBJ2-2; the match to TRBD1 covers 7 bases. CDR1 and CDR2 from the germline V gene are GTSNPN and SVGIG (reference sequence). This CDR3 comprises 15 residues. Trimming cost V 2 bases and J 1 base; bases outside gene matches: 4. The CDR3 nucleotides read TGTGCCTGGAGTAGCCACAGGGGGAACACCGGGGAGCTGTTTTTT. Translated, it gives CAWSSHRGNTGELFF.

V gene TRBV30 combines with J gene TRBJ2-7, with D maybe TRBD1 (6 bases). This CDR3 is built from 13 residues. The germline V and J ends were trimmed by 2 bases and 4 bases, with 12 bases remaining between them. Germline V gene data show CDR1 as GTSNPN and CDR2 as SVGIG (reference sequence). The chain's CDR3 is CAWSPGHVYEQYF. Here the CDR3 DNA reads TGTGCCTGGAGTCCGGGACACGTATACGAGCAGTACTTC.

This chain links TRBV6-5 with TRBJ1-2; no reliable D call. The CDR3 is 16 residues long. Germline lookup yields CDR1 MNHEY and CDR2 SVGAGI. The germline V and J ends were trimmed by 4 bases and 4 bases, with 19 bases remaining between them. CDR3 DNA sequence: TGTGCCAGCAGTTCATCCGGGAGGCAAAAGGGCTATGGCTACACCTTC. Amino acid sequence: CASSSSGRQKGYGYTF.

V and J are TRBV5-1 and TRBJ1-2, with 7 bases lining up with TRBD1. J was trimmed by 10 bases and V by 2 bases; bases with no gene match: 17. Germline V lookup: CDR1 SGHRS, CDR2 YFSETQ. The CDR3 is made up of 16 amino acids. CDR3 region: CASSLRTGNTYGDYTF. The DNA of the CDR3 is TGCGCCAGCAGCTTACGGACAGGAAACACCTATGGTGACTACACCTTC.

The chain employs TRBV19 and TRBJ2-1, with TRBD2 matching over 10 bases. V lost 8 bases, J lost 4 bases, and 2 bases stayed unmatched. Germline CDR1 reads LNHDA; CDR2 reads SQIVND (reference sequence). CDR3 length: 13 residues. The DNA of the CDR3 is TGTGCCAGTGAGACTAGCGGGTACAATGAGCAGTTCTTC. Amino acids: CASETSGYNEQFF. Full variable domain (outside the CDR3, taken from reference TRBV19 and TRBJ2-1): DGGITQSPKYLFRKEGQNVTLSCEQNLNHDAMYWYRQDPGQGLRLIYYSQIVNDFQKGDIAEGYSVSREKKESFPLTVTSAQKNPTAFYLCASETSGYNEQFFGPGTRLTVL.

The chain joins TRBV5-6 to TRBJ2-2; 11 nucleotides line up with TRBD2. Looked up from germline, CDR1 is SGHDT and CDR2 is YYEEEE. The CDR3 length is 17 residues. The junction had 1 base not matched to a gene; V was cut back by 0 bases and J by 0 bases. The DNA for the CDR3 is TGTGCCAGCAGCTTGGGTAGCGGGAGGGCGAACACCGGGGAGCTGTTTTTT. Protein sequence: CASSLGSGRANTGELFF.

This chain connects TRBV30 to TRBJ1-5; 7 nucleotides match TRBD1. The germline V gene encodes CDR1 GTSNPN and CDR2 SVGIG (reference sequence). CDR3 length: 12 amino acids. V shed 0 bases and J 7 bases; nucleotides not matched to a gene: 0. CDR3 nucleotides: TGTGCCTGGAGTGTAGGGGGCCAGCCCCAGCATTTT. It encodes CAWSVGGQPQHF.